These 21 T cell receptor beta chains share one sample of origin, sequenced in a study of T cell responses to AZD1222 COVID-19 vaccine (dated by TCRdb to the early 2020s). Library generation was performed with the immunoSEQ multiplex PCR assay. Sourced from immuneACCESS, this table was stored by TCRdb with only in-frame sequences that have V and J called. A share of the clones is absent; for the studies checked, an unresolved V gene accounts for under half, and the remainder has no known explanation. This sample is represented by more than 95,000 clones; 88% of them were singletons. Over 8.5% of the sample is in the top ten clones. The time point label here, explained by the study, means: baseline before first vaccination. Source: peripheral blood, taken on day 0 of AZD1222 vaccination. Receptors were obtained from an adult in good health.

The chain recombines TRBV24-1 with TRBJ2-1; weak D call: TRBD1 (6 bases). V gave up 9 bases and J gave up 9 bases, with 20 bases separating them. The germline CDR1 and CDR2 sequences are KGHDR and SFDVKD. The length of the CDR3 is 14 residues. CDR3 region: CATSDSGLGGEQFF. Written as DNA, the CDR3 is TGTGCCACCTCGGACAGCGGCCTAGGCGGTGAGCAGTTCTTC.

The chain uses TRBV20-1 and TRBJ2-7; D ambiguous. The V gene lost 3 bases and the J gene lost 2 bases, with 11 bases spanning the gap. This CDR3 has 13 amino acids. From germline, CDR1 is DFQATT and CDR2 SNEGSKA (reference sequence). The CDR3 DNA is TGCAGTGCTAGTCGACACAAGACCTACGAGCAGTACTTC. Translating gives CSASRHKTYEQYF.

The V gene is TRBV6-5, the J gene TRBJ2-1; D possibly corresponds to TRBD1 (6 bases). Germline V gene data show CDR1 as MNHEY and CDR2 as SVGAGI. The V and J ends lost 0 bases and 8 bases respectively, with 8 bases between them. The CDR3 loop spans 13 amino acids. CDR3 nucleotide sequence: TGTGCCAGCAGTTACTCCAGGGGCCATGAGCAGTTCTTC. It yields the protein CASSYSRGHEQFF.

The J gene is TRBJ1-4, the V gene TRBV5-1; D gene unclear. CDR3 length equals 15 residues. V was pared by 3 bases and J by 2 bases, with 11 bases between. Germline V lookup: CDR1 SGHRS, CDR2 YFSETQ. The CDR3 region is CASSSLAGTNEKLFF. The CDR3 DNA sequence: TGCGCCAGCAGCTCACTTGCGGGGACTAATGAAAAACTGTTTTTT.

This rearrangement joins TRBV5-5 to TRBJ2-1; 14 positions agree with TRBD2. CDR3 length: 18 amino acids. CDR1 is SGHKS, CDR2 YYEKEE, per germline (reference sequence). The V gene end was trimmed by 3 bases and the J gene end by 3 bases; junction bases not matched to a gene: 8. This CDR3 reads CASSSGLAGGGLYNEQFF. The CDR3 region has the DNA TGTGCCAGCAGCTCAGGACTAGCGGGAGGCGGCCTCTACAATGAGCAGTTCTTC.

The chain links TRBV7-9 to TRBJ2-3; D may be TRBD1 or TRBD2 (5 bases each). This CDR3 contains 18 residues. The ends were cut back, 6 bases at V and 4 bases at J, with 26 bases in the middle. Looked up from germline, CDR1 is SEHNR and CDR2 is FQNEAQ (reference sequence). The CDR3 bases are TGTGCCAGCAGAGGGGACCGTTGGGACCACGGCACCCCAGATACGCAGTATTTT. The encoded protein is CASRGDRWDHGTPDTQYF.

This clone was observed a single time. V and J are TRBV28 and TRBJ1-2, with TRBD1 matching over 8 bases. The CDR3 extends over 19 amino acids. Germline-derived CDR1 and CDR2 are MDHEN and SYDVKM. V was pared by 1 base and J by 3 bases, with 16 bases of the junction left unmatched. CDR3 nucleotides: TGTGCCAGCAGTTTATTCGTATCTGGCAGGGGGCCGTCGGACTATGGCTACACCTTC. This codes for CASSLFVSGRGPSDYGYTF.

The V gene is TRBV7-8, the J gene TRBJ2-1; D possibly corresponds to TRBD2 (7 bases). Per the germline V gene, CDR1 is SGHVS and CDR2 is FQNEAQ. Trimming took off 4 bases at V and 7 bases at J, with 17 bases between the two ends. The CDR3 has 15 amino acids. CDR3 in amino acids: CASSSLGGGPNEQFF. The CDR3 bases are TGTGCCAGCAGCTCCCTTGGGGGGGGGCCAAATGAGCAGTTCTTC.

The chain recombines TRBV18 with TRBJ1-2; 8 nucleotides line up with TRBD1. V lost 0 bases, J lost 8 bases, and 14 bases stayed unmatched. The CDR3 consists of 17 residues. Looked up from germline, CDR1 is KGHSH and CDR2 is LQKENI. The CDR3 bases are TGTGCCAGCTCACCACCTTTTACTGGGACAGGCTTCCCCGGCTACACCTTC. Protein sequence: CASSPPFTGTGFPGYTF.

The chain employs TRBV10-2 and TRBJ1-2, with unresolved D. Trimming left V 0 bases short and J 8 bases short, with 16 bases between. The CDR3 length is 15 residues. Germline loops: CDR1 WSHSY, CDR2 SAAADI. The DNA of the CDR3 is TGCGCCAGCAGTGAGTCAGGCCTGGTAGCCAGAGGCTACACCTTC. Translating gives CASSESGLVARGYTF.

The chain recombines TRBV30 with TRBJ2-5, with D unresolved. The CDR3 length is 13 residues. Germline values: CDR1 GTSNPN, CDR2 SVGIG (reference sequence). V was shortened by 2 bases and J by 2 bases, with 9 bases between the two germline ends. The CDR3 DNA sequence: TGTGCCTGGAGTTTTTTAGGGCAAGAGACCCAGTACTTC. It translates to CAWSFLGQETQYF.

This rearrangement joins TRBV19 to TRBJ1-6; weak D call: TRBD1 (6 bases). Germline-derived CDR1 and CDR2 are LNHDA and SQIVND (reference sequence). This CDR3 is 15 amino acids long. Trimming took 7 bases from V and 7 from J, leaving 17 bases between them. In nucleotides, the CDR3 is TGTGCCAGTAATTTAGGGGGGGGATACAATTCACCCCTCCACTTT. It encodes CASNLGGGYNSPLHF.

The sample holds one count of this clone. The V and J genes are TRBV6-1 and TRBJ2-3; a weak D match, TRBD1 (6 bases). Trimming pared 2 bases from V and 0 bases from J, leaving 21 bases between. CDR1 is MNHNS, CDR2 SASEGT, per germline. This CDR3 has 19 amino acids. The CDR3 protein is CASSERRVPGQTSTDTQYF. In DNA, the CDR3 is TGTGCCAGCAGTGAAAGAAGGGTCCCGGGACAAACTAGCACAGATACGCAGTATTTT.

The chain uses TRBV12-1 and TRBJ2-1; TRBD2, the table's D call, was not compared with the DNA. TRBV12-1 is described as a pseudogene. The CDR3 contains 16 residues. DNA of the CDR3: TGTGCCAGCAGCTCCCCCGTGTTTGTCCTTTTTTTGGAGCAGTTCTTC. The encoded protein is CASSSPVFVLFLEQFF.

CDR3 amino acids: CASSPHTDTQYF. CDR3 sequence (DNA): TGTGCCAGCAGCCCCCACACAGATACGCAGTATTTT. This chain links TRBV9 with TRBJ2-3; D remains unclear. Germline CDR1 is SGDLS and CDR2 is YYNGEE. The CDR3 has 12 amino acids. V lost 4 bases and J 2 bases, leaving 5 bases between the germline ends.

The V gene is TRBV18, the J gene TRBJ2-7; D gene unclear. V was cut by 3 bases and J by 2 bases, with 11 bases left in between. CDR1 and CDR2 from the germline V gene are KGHSH and LQKENI. This CDR3 spans 14 amino acids. The CDR3 region is CASSPSAGTYEQYF. The CDR3 DNA sequence: TGTGCCAGCTCACCTTCGGCAGGCACCTACGAGCAGTACTTC.

CDR3 region: CASSIGSLGSEQYF. CDR3 nucleotide sequence: TGTGCCAGTAGTATCGGGAGTCTCGGGTCCGAGCAGTACTTC. The V call is TRBV19, the J call TRBJ2-7; perhaps TRBD2 as D (6 bases). The length of the CDR3 is 14 residues. Trimming stripped 3 bases from V and 6 bases from J, with 15 bases between. CDR1 LNHDA and CDR2 SQIVND come from the germline V gene (reference sequence).

V gene TRBV6-5 combines with J gene TRBJ2-7; D not resolved. Germline CDR1 and CDR2: MNHEY and SVGAGI. V was cut by 7 bases and J by 2 bases, with 15 bases left in between. CDR3 length: 14 residues. CDR3 region: CASKAGVKAYEQYF. CDR3 nucleotides: TGTGCCAGCAAAGCTGGGGTTAAGGCCTACGAGCAGTACTTC.

V usage is TRBV5-1 and J usage is TRBJ1-6; 10 positions match TRBD1. The germline V gene encodes CDR1 SGHRS and CDR2 YFSETQ. The length of the CDR3 is 15 residues. V shed 1 base and J 10 bases; nucleotides not matched to a gene: 5. The CDR3 DNA reads as TGCGCCAGCAGCTTGATGGGGACAGGGGACTCACCCCTCCACTTT. The encoded protein is CASSLMGTGDSPLHF.

The genes are TRBV9 and TRBJ2-7, with unresolved D. The germline gives CDR1 SGDLS, CDR2 YYNGEE. The germline V and J ends were trimmed by 0 bases and 5 bases, with 12 bases remaining between them. The CDR3 has 14 residues. The CDR3, as DNA: TGTGCCAGCAGCGTAGGGCCAACCGCGCACGAGCAGTACTTC. Encoded protein: CASSVGPTAHEQYF.

The genes are TRBV11-1 and TRBJ1-1; TRBD1 might be the D (5 bases). The germline gives CDR1 SGHAT, CDR2 FQDESV (reference sequence). V lost 1 base to trimming and J lost 11 bases, with 11 bases between them. The CDR3 is 12 residues long. Here the CDR3 reads CASSLVGKGAFF. CDR3 DNA sequence: TGTGCCAGCAGCTTAGTTGGGAAGGGGGCTTTCTTT.